This T cell receptor (beta chain) was sequenced during a study of CD8 T cells in Susac syndrome. The study, taken as a whole, reports: The study conceded that relatively few individuals underwent its TCR sequencing and HLA analysis.

The authors sequenced TCR beta from blood CD8+ and CD4+ T cells. The multiple sclerosis control group consisted of treatment-naive patients whose relapsing-remitting disease, which was either stable or active, fulfilled revised McDonald criteria. About this clonotype itself: The antigen remains unidentified.

The CDR3 sequence is 15 residues long. Deletions cut 2 bases from V and 7 bases from J, with 20 bases between. Germline V gene sequence: CDR1 GTSNPN, CDR2 SVGIG (reference sequence). It was with random hexamers that roughly 0.45 to 1 ug RNA was reverse transcribed. Amplification of TCR beta CDR3 used immunoSEQ multiplex PCR across 54 Vbeta and 13 Jbeta. TCRdb itself ran the immunoSEQ multiplex PCR reads through MiXCR, one entry per CDR3 protein. The table has some 300,000 distinct CDR3 sequences, around nine tenths seen once. The receptor was isolated from a human donor with multiple sclerosis. This sequence joins TRBV30 and TRBJ1-2; tentative D call: TRBD1 (6 bases). The sample taken for sequencing was CD8+ T cells from PBMCs. The chain's CDR3 is CAWSPPGERAFGYTF. CDR3 in DNA: TGTGCCTGGAGTCCCCCAGGGGAAAGGGCCTTTGGCTACACCTTC. Looking up the rest from reference TRBV30 and TRBJ1-2 gives the full variable domain: SQTIHQWPATLVQPVGSPLSLECTVEGTSNPNLYWYRQAAGRGLQLLFYSVGIGQISSEVPQNLSASRPQDRQFILSSKKLLLSDSGFYLCAWSPPGERAFGYTFGSGTRLTVV.